This TCR beta chain originates from a study of OX40 agonist ivuxolimab in advanced cancers. V lost 4 bases, J lost 4 bases, and 11 bases lay in between. The CDR3 length is 13 residues. Germline CDR1 SNHLY, CDR2 FYNNEI. Using immunoSEQ multiplex PCR, the repertoire was profiled, and TCRdb retains in-frame clones only, with some absent. Altogether tens of thousands of clones are present, roughly nine tenths being singletons, with the ten largest covering 0.3% to 0.35%. The sequenced sample was CD4+ or CD8+ T cells sorted from blood, obtained in a trial of the OX40 agonist ivuxolimab. This chain connects TRBV2 to TRBJ2-7, with D possibly being TRBD1 (5 bases). The receptor was derived from an adult with an advanced solid tumor such as melanoma, head and neck, liver or kidney cancer. The CDR3 spells CASSGRGFYEQYF. CDR3 in DNA: TGTGCCAGCAGTGGAAGGGGATTTTACGAGCAGTACTTC.